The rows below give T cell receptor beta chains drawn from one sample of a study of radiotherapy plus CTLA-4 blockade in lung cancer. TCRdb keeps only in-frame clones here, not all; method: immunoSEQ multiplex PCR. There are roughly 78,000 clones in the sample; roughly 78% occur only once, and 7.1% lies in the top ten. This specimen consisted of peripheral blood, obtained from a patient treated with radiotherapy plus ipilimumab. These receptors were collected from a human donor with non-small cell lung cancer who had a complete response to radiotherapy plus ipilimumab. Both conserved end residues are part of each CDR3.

cdr3_aa: CASSLGRRAGRTPETQYF
v_call: TRBV7-2

cdr3_aa: CASSPERWGEYTYEQYF
v_call: TRBV11-2

cdr3_aa: CASSPWTAINEKLFF
v_call: TRBV18

cdr3_aa: CASSPTGRDTQYF
v_call: TRBV18

cdr3_aa: CASTTGYYGYTF
v_call: TRBV19

cdr3_aa: CASSLIQGAGANVLTF
v_call: TRBV4-1

cdr3_aa: CASSRMEYNSPLHF
v_call: TRBV18

cdr3_aa: CASSLEVGEQYF
v_call: TRBV4-1

cdr3_aa: CARQGSSGNTIYF
v_call: TRBV7-9

cdr3_aa: CASSPTSPYNEQFF
v_call: TRBV9

cdr3_aa: CASSYSGGRPPLHF
v_call: TRBV6-6

cdr3_aa: CASRLTVNQPQHF
v_call: TRBV27

cdr3_aa: CASSSQGWPKETQYF
v_call: TRBV21-1

cdr3_aa: CASTRRNRDNEQFF
v_call: TRBV7-2

cdr3_aa: CASSLQMTGMNTEAFF
v_call: TRBV7-9

cdr3_aa: CASSLSQYNAPHGYTF
v_call: TRBV27

cdr3_aa: CASSQTGHTNTEAFF
v_call: TRBV2

cdr3_aa: CASSIRDGQGVYEQYF
v_call: TRBV19

cdr3_aa: CAISRTEAQETQYF
v_call: TRBV10-3

cdr3_aa: CASSQETIRAMNTGELFF
v_call: TRBV4-3

cdr3_aa: CAWSVYGNNYGYTF
v_call: TRBV30

cdr3_aa: CGRRSTTEAFF
v_call: TRBV5-3

cdr3_aa: CASSYSEGGESYTF
v_call: TRBV6-5

cdr3_aa: CASSEPGRDTQYF
v_call: TRBV6-1

cdr3_aa: CAIMEGFEQYF
v_call: TRBV10-3

cdr3_aa: CASRRWGRDTEAFF
v_call: TRBV4-1

cdr3_aa: CASSPTSGGLETQYF
v_call: TRBV7-9

cdr3_aa: CASSEFEGGVAFF
v_call: TRBV10-1

cdr3_aa: CASSFERGGEQYF
v_call: TRBV7-9

cdr3_aa: CASSAGTSSYEQYF
v_call: TRBV9

cdr3_aa: CASSFPGGDTEAFF
v_call: TRBV27

cdr3_aa: CASSLVGTPIGGYTF
v_call: TRBV7-9

cdr3_aa: CASIRAGHEQYF
v_call: TRBV2

cdr3_aa: CASSSPSLGQGATEAFF
v_call: TRBV19

cdr3_aa: CASSLRGAGTGIMNTEAFF
v_call: TRBV7-2

cdr3_aa: CASGVGAGTQETQYF
v_call: TRBV5-1

cdr3_aa: CASSFRGEAFF
v_call: TRBV5-6

cdr3_aa: CASSQPDLVNTGELFF
v_call: TRBV7-8

cdr3_aa: CASSVDRGTDTQYF
v_call: TRBV11-2

cdr3_aa: CASSSRLAGSYEQYF
v_call: TRBV5-4

cdr3_aa: CASSIAGATGELFF
v_call: TRBV19

cdr3_aa: CASSTGSVQPQHF
v_call: TRBV2